This T cell receptor (beta chain) was documented in a study of long-term antiretroviral therapy in people with HIV. Background on the study: Specimens dating back about a decade before the 2015 immediate-ART recommendation are the oldest included.

Everyone in the study who had HIV was treated in the United States. The germline V and J ends were trimmed by 8 bases and 0 bases, with 11 bases remaining between them. This CDR3 region has 15 residues. The germline V gene has CDR1 LNHDA and CDR2 SQIVND (reference sequence). An immunoSEQ assay, version v3.0, was performed at survey level. The method was immunoSEQ multiplex PCR; TCRdb's version includes in-frame clones alone and lacks a portion of them. The sample yields 25,000 to 30,000 clones, approximately 86% seen once. Study-wide findings and caveats: The ART regimens used between the mid-2000s and the late 2010s may be less effective than current ones. The range of CDR3 lengths in HIV repertoires proved narrower than that found in controls.

Concerning this clone: Its antigen is undetermined.

This clonotype was obtained from a man between 40 and 49 years old with HIV. The V call is TRBV19, the J call TRBJ2-6; TRBD1 is a possible D gene (7 bases). The sequencing used unsorted PBMCs, collected 3 years after starting antiretroviral therapy. CDR3 in amino acids: CASGGTDSGANVLTF. CDR3 sequence (DNA): TGTGCCAGTGGGGGGACAGACTCTGGGGCCAACGTCCTGACTTTC.